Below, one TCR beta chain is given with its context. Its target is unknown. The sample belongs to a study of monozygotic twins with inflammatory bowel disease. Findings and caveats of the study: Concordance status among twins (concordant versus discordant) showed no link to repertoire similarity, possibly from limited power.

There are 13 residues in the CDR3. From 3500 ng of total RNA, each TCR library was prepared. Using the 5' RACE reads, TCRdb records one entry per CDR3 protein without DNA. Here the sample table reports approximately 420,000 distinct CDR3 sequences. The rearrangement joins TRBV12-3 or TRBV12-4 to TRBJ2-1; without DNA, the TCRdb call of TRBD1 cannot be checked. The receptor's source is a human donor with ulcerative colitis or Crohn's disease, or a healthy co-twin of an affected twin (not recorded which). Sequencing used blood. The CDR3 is CASSSDRNNEQFF.